Below, 7 T cell receptor beta chains from the same sample are listed, as sequenced in a study of cytomegalovirus exposure and HLA in healthy donors. The study ran its PCR with 60 Vbeta and 13 Jbeta primers. TCRdb's copy holds only in-frame clones and misses some; the assay was immunoSEQ multiplex PCR. The sample yields some 160,000 clones, 60% to 80% seen once. Sequences were obtained from PBMCs. These receptors were taken from a male donor in good health and CMV-seronegative.

The rearrangement joins TRBV5-1 to TRBJ2-3, with TRBD2 matching 16 bases. The V gene's germline CDR1 is SGHRS and CDR2 YFSETQ. This CDR3 contains 18 residues. J lost 0 bases, V lost 3 bases, and 4 bases had no gene match. This CDR3 reads CASSYGTSGRASTDTQYF. The CDR3 DNA is TGCGCCAGCAGCTATGGGACTAGCGGGAGGGCGAGCACAGATACGCAGTATTTT. The whole variable domain, remainder taken from reference TRBV5-1 and TRBJ2-3, is KAGVTQTPRYLIKTRGQQVTLSCSPISGHRSVSWYQQTPGQGLQFLFEYFSETQRNKGNFPGRFSGRQFSNSRSEMNVSTLELGDSALYLCASSYGTSGRASTDTQYFGPGTRLTVL.

V gene TRBV4-3 combines with J gene TRBJ2-1; TRBD2 aligns across 9 bases. This CDR3 is 16 amino acids long. Germline values: CDR1 LGHNA, CDR2 YSLEER. V lost 1 base, J lost 5 bases, and 6 bases stayed unmatched. CDR3 loop: CASSQGEREANNEQFF. The DNA for the CDR3 is TGCGCCAGCAGCCAAGGGGAGCGGGAGGCCAACAATGAGCAGTTCTTC.

The J gene is TRBJ1-5, the V gene TRBV5-1, with a tentative D call TRBD1 (5 bases). V was cut by 1 base and J by 2 bases, with 13 bases left in between. The CDR3 length is 16 residues. Germline V gene lookup returns CDR1 SGHRS and CDR2 YFSETQ. Written as DNA, the CDR3 is TGCGCCAGCAGCTTGCAGGGAGGTAATGGCAATCAGCCCCAGCATTTT. This sequence encodes CASSLQGGNGNQPQHF.

V is TRBV11-2 and J is TRBJ2-5; D unresolved. Per germline, CDR1 SGHAT and CDR2 FQNNGV. The CDR3 length is 11 residues. Trimming removed 5 bases from V and 1 base from J, with 2 bases in between. This CDR3 reads CASSLQETQYF. The CDR3 DNA reads as TGTGCCAGCAGCCTCCAAGAGACCCAGTACTTC.

The table lists this clone with a few counts. The chain is built from TRBV7-9 and TRBJ1-3; D is ambiguous. The germline V and J ends were trimmed by 3 bases and 2 bases, with 8 bases remaining between them. The germline V gene encodes CDR1 SEHNR and CDR2 FQNEAQ (reference sequence). The CDR3 runs 14 residues. The CDR3 here is CASSLRRTGNTIYF. The CDR3 nucleotides are TGTGCCAGCAGCTTGAGAAGAACTGGAAACACCATATATTTT.

This clone was recorded only once. The chain carries TRBV19 and TRBJ2-7, with D tentatively TRBD1 (6 bases). Per the germline V gene, CDR1 is LNHDA and CDR2 is SQIVND (reference sequence). CDR3 length: 18 amino acids. V lost 6 bases, J lost 0 bases, and 24 bases lay in between. The CDR3 nucleotides read TGTGCCAGTAGCCCCACACATGTACAGGGTCCTTTCTCCTACGAGCAGTACTTC. Translation: CASSPTHVQGPFSYEQYF.

The genes are TRBV5-4 and TRBJ2-3, with 7 bases identical to TRBD1. Germline CDR1 reads SGHNT; CDR2 reads YYREEE (reference sequence). The CDR3 is 16 amino acids. V shed 4 bases and J 4 bases; nucleotides not matched to a gene: 12. CDR3 loop: CASSKGATGSPDTQYF. CDR3 coding DNA: TGTGCCAGCAGCAAGGGGGCGACAGGGAGTCCAGATACGCAGTATTTT. Supplemented by reference TRBV5-4 and TRBJ2-3, the full variable domain reads ETGVTQSPTHLIKTRGQQVTLRCSSQSGHNTVSWYQQALGQGPQFIFQYYREEENGRGNFPPRFSGLQFPNYSSELNVNALELDDSALYLCASSKGATGSPDTQYFGPGTRLTVL.